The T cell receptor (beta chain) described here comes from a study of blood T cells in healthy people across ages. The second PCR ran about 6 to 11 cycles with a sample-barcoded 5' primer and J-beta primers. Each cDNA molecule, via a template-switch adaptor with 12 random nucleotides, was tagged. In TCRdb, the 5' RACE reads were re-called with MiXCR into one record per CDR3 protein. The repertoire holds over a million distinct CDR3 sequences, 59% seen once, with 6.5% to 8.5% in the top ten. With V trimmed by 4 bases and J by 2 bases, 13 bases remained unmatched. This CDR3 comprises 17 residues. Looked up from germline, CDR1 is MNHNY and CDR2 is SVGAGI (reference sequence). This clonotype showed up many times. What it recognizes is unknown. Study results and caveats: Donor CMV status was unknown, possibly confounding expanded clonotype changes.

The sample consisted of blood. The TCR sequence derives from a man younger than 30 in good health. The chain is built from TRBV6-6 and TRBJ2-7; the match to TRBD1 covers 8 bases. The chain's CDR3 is CASSSPRQGARTYEQYF. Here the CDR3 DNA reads TGTGCCAGCAGTTCACCCAGGCAGGGGGCAAGGACCTACGAGCAGTACTTC.